This T cell receptor beta chain was retrieved from a study of T cell responses to AZD1222 COVID-19 vaccine. The overall study: Second-dose recipients at about 4 or about 12 weeks were treated as one pooled group.

CDR3 length: 16 residues. CDR1 is MDHEN and CDR2 is SYDVKM in the germline V gene. The V segment lost 5 bases and the J segment 6 bases; nucleotides outside the gene matches: 13. TCRdb keeps only in-frame clones here, not all; method: immunoSEQ multiplex PCR. The data contain 100,000 to 150,000 clones, 87% of them singletons. Regarding the study as a whole: The study identified only a handful of AZD1222 recipients as seropositive at baseline. Unmutated variant regions are reportedly targeted by nearly half of spike-specific TCRs.

A note on this clone: What it binds is unknown.

V is TRBV28 and J is TRBJ2-7; 10 bases line up with TRBD1. The source material was peripheral blood, sampled on day 0 of AZD1222 vaccination. The sequence derives from an adult in good health. DNA for the CDR3: TGTGCCAGCAGTAAGACAGGGGGCGCAACCGCTCGCGAGCAGTACTTC. Residues: CASSKTGGATAREQYF.